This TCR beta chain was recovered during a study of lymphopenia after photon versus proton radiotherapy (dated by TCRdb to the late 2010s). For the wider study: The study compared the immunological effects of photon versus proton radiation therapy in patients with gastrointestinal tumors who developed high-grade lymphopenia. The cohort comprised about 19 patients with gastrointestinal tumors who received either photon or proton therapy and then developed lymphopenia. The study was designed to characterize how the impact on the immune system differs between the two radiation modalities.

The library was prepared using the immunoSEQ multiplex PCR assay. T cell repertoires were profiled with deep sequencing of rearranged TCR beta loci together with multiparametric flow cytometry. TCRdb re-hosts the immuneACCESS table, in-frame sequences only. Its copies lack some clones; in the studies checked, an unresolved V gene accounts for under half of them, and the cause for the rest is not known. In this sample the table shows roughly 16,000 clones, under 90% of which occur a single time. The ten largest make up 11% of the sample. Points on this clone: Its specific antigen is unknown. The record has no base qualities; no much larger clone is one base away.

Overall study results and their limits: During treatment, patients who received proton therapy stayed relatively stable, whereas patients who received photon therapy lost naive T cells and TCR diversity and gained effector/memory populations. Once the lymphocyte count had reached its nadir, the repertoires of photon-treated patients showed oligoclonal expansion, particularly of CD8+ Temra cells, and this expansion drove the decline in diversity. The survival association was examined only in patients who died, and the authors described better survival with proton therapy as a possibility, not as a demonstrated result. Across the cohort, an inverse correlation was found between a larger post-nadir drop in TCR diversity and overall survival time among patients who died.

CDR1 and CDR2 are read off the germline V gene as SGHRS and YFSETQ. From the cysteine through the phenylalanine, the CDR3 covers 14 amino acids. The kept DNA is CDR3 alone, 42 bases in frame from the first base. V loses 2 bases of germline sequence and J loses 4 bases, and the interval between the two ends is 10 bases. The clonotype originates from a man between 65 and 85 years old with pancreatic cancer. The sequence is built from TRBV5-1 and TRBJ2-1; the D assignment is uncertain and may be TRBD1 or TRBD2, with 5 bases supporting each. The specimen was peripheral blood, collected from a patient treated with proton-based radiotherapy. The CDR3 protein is CASSFRDPYNEQFF. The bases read TGCGCCAGCAGCTTCAGGGACCCTTACAATGAGCAGTTCTTC.